This record looks at one TCR beta chain sequence and its context. Using immunoSEQ multiplex PCR, the repertoire was profiled, and TCRdb retains in-frame clones only, with some absent. The table records roughly 80,000 clones, approximately 84% of them present only once. The sample originates from a study of blood T cell repertoires in COVID-19. V shed 5 bases, J shed 4 bases, and the junction held 8 bases outside the gene matches. CDR1 is SGHTA and CDR2 is FQGNSA in the germline V gene. The CDR3 is made up of 15 amino acids. The V call is TRBV7-2, the J call TRBJ1-2, with 9 bases matching TRBD1. The receptor's source is a man in his sixties with active or convalescent COVID-19. Sequences were obtained from peripheral blood. CDR3 residues: CASSPGQGWPYGYTF. The CDR3 coding sequence is TGTGCCAGCAGCCCGGGACAGGGTTGGCCCTATGGCTACACCTTC.